This T cell receptor beta chain was captured in a study of a mutant IDH1 vaccine in newly diagnosed glioma. Study in general: Across weeks 1, 3, 5, 7, 11, 15, 19 and 23, patients received a vaccination each time, eight in all. Patients had received radiotherapy, temozolomide, or both previously, most receiving both.

Deletions cut 5 bases from V and 1 base from J, with 9 bases between. The V gene's germline CDR1 is MNHEY and CDR2 SVGAGI. The CDR3 length is 14 residues. Points on this clone: Its antigen is undetermined.

Measured with immunoSEQ multiplex PCR; TCRdb has only the in-frame clones, and not every one. Here the sample spans about 58,000 clones, around 84% being singletons. Documented time point: week 5, during vaccination. Vaccination comprised doses that each held 300 ug of mutant IDH1 20-mer peptide, plus topical imiquimod. Patients carried new grade 3 or 4 IDH1-mutant astrocytomas lacking nuclear ATRX. This clonotype originated in a woman aged 45-65 years with glioma. The sequencing here drew on PBMCs, taken from a glioma patient whose treatment included an IDH1 peptide vaccine. V usage is TRBV6-5 and J usage is TRBJ1-3; D is unresolved. The CDR3 DNA reads as TGTGCCAGCAGTCCAGCCCTATCTGGAAACACCATATATTTT. Protein: CASSPALSGNTIYF.